One and the same sample provided the 9 T cell receptor beta chains below, sequenced in a study of tumor and adjacent non-tumor tissue in lung cancer. TCRbeta libraries were built with three rounds of nested PCR, modified from ARM-PCR. Each CDR3 protein gets one entry after TCRdb re-called the multiplex PCR reads with MiXCR. Of 200,000 to 250,000 distinct CDR3 sequences detected, 71% appear once; the ten largest clones hold less than 25%. The template was RNA from unsorted bulk tissue. The sequenced sample consisted of lung tumor tissue. The receptors come from a man aged 55-75 years with non-small cell lung cancer.

In its sample, this clonotype was seen many times. The rearrangement links TRBV6-5 to TRBJ2-3, with TRBD2 matching 12 bases. The junction had 5 bases not matched to a gene; V was cut back by 6 bases and J by 4 bases. Germline loops: CDR1 MNHEY, CDR2 SVGAGI. The CDR3 covers 15 residues. CDR3 sequence: CASRKLAGGSDTQYF. CDR3 coding DNA: TGTGCCAGCAGAAAACTAGCGGGGGGTTCAGATACGCAGTATTTT.

V gene TRBV4-2 combines with J gene TRBJ1-1, with D unclear. Looked up from germline, CDR1 is LGHNA and CDR2 is YNFKEQ. The CDR3 spans 16 residues. CDR3 sequence (DNA): TGTGTCAACAGCCAAGTTCAGTGGTCTAGAAACACTGAAGCTTTCTTT. Its protein is CVNSQVQWSRNTEAFF.

The V and J genes are TRBV10-2 and TRBJ1-4; D is undetermined. Germline CDR1 WSHSY, CDR2 SAAADI. The CDR3 contains 12 residues. Trimming shortened V by 8 bases and J by 3 bases, and 7 bases separated the two germline ends. CDR3 nucleotide sequence: TGCGCCAGCCGTGCGGCTAATGAAAAACTGTTTTTT. This gives the protein CASRAANEKLFF.

A remark on this clonotype: At one end, the junction sequence differs from germline, possibly due to a read error. The genes are TRBV7-8 and TRBJ2-5; no firm D call. The germline CDR1 and CDR2 sequences are SGHVS and FQNEAQ. This CDR3 is built from 16 residues. In DNA, the CDR3 is TGTGCCAGCAGCTTAGATTATAATCGGATACAAGAGACCGAGTACTTC. Translation: CASSLDYNRIQETEYF.

CDR3 in DNA: TGTGCCAGCAGCTCCGGGACTAGCCTCCACCACAACGAGCAGTACTTC. Residues: CASSSGTSLHHNEQYF. The chain recombines TRBV11-2 with TRBJ2-7; 9 bases map to TRBD2. Per the germline V gene, CDR1 is SGHAT and CDR2 is FQNNGV. The CDR3 totals 16 residues. The trim removed 4 bases at V and 5 bases at J, leaving 12 bases unmatched.

Regarding this clonotype: A much larger clone lies one base from this, so it may be a read error. This rearrangement joins TRBV6-2 or TRBV6-3 to TRBJ1-5; 10 bases line up with TRBD1. Germline-derived CDR1 and CDR2 are MNHEY and SVGEGT. The CDR3 totals 18 residues. CDR3 residues: CASNKPRTGQGSNQLQHF. The CDR3, as DNA: TGTGCCAGCAACAAACCTCGTACGGGACAGGGGTCCAATCAGCTCCAGCATTTT.

Comment on this clonotype: A junction boundary mismatches the germline segment, possibly from a read error. Written as DNA, the CDR3 is TGTGCCAGTAGCTCCGGGGGTAACAGAAAGATTCAGTACTTC. Translating it yields CASSSGGNRKIQYF. The genes are TRBV11-3 and TRBJ2-4; D possibly corresponds to TRBD2 (6 bases). There are 14 residues in the CDR3. Germline loops: CDR1 SGHNT, CDR2 YENEEA. The whole variable domain, filled in from reference TRBV11-3 and TRBJ2-4, reads EAGVVQSPRYKIIEKKQPVAFWCNPISGHNTLYWYLQNLGQGPELLIRYENEEAVDDSQLPKDRFSAERLKGVDSTLKIQPAELGDSAVYLCASSSGGNRKIQYFGAGTRLSVL.

This chain uses TRBV20-1 with TRBJ2-3, with D unresolved. The germline V gene has CDR1 DFQATT and CDR2 SNEGSKA (reference sequence). V was clipped by 6 bases and J by 0 bases, with 13 bases between them. The CDR3 sequence is 14 residues long. The CDR3 DNA sequence: TGCAGTGCCACCCCTTCTGGTAGCACAGATACGCAGTATTTT. This encodes CSATPSGSTDTQYF.

The chain uses TRBV6-6 and TRBJ2-3; D remains ambiguous. The CDR3 is 14 residues long. V dropped 2 bases and J dropped 1 base, with 7 bases sitting between them. Per germline, CDR1 MNHNY and CDR2 SVGAGI (reference sequence). In nucleotides, the CDR3 is TGTGCCAGCAGTTACCAGCAGGGCACAGATACGCAGTATTTT. Translating gives CASSYQQGTDTQYF.